This TCR beta chain stems from a study of control samples from healthy donors and cancer patients (dated by TCRdb to 2020 to 2022). Libraries were made using the immunoSEQ multiplex PCR assay. TCRdb took this table from immuneACCESS and kept in-frame rearrangements with V and J called. Such tables lack part of the clones; where checked against another copy, unresolved V genes explain under half of the gap, and the rest is unexplained. The sample table records about 120,000 clones; approximately 90% of these occur just once. The ten largest clones add up to 2% to 3% of the sample. CDR1 is given as SGHNT and CDR2 as YYREEE, both from the germline V gene (reference sequence). The cysteine opens and the phenylalanine closes a CDR3 of 16 amino acids. Only the CDR3 DNA is retained, 48 bases long and in frame from the first base. Trimming removed 1 base from V and 4 bases from J, leaving 17 bases between the germline ends.

Comments on this clone: Its antigen target is currently unknown. Base qualities are not recorded, but no much larger clone differs from it by a single base.

The chain was built from TRBV5-4 and TRBJ1-1; no D gene call is confident. Sequenced material: blood. The sequence was obtained from a woman in her seventies in good health. The CDR3 loop reads CASSLPAEKGFTEAFF. The DNA sequence reads TGTGCCAGCAGCTTGCCAGCAGAGAAAGGGTTCACTGAAGCTTTCTTT.